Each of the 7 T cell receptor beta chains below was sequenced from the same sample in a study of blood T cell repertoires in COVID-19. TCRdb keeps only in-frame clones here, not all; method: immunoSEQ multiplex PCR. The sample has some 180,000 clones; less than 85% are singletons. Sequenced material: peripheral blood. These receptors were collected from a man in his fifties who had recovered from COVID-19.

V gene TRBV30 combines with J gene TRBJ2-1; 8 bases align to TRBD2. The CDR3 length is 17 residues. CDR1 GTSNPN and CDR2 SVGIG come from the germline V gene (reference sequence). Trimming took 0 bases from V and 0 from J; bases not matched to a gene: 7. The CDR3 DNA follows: TGTGCCTGGAGTGTTCGATTAGGGACTAGCTCCTACAATGAGCAGTTCTTC. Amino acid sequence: CAWSVRLGTSSYNEQFF. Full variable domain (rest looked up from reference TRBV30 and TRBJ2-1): SQTIHQWPATLVQPVGSPLSLECTVEGTSNPNLYWYRQAAGRGLQLLFYSVGIGQISSEVPQNLSASRPQDRQFILSSKKLLLSDSGFYLCAWSVRLGTSSYNEQFFGPGTRLTVL.

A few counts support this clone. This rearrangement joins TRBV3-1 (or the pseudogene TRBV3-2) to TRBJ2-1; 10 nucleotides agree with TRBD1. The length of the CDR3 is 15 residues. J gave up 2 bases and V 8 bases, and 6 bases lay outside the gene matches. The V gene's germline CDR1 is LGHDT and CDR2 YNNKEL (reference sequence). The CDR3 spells CASVSGTGAYNEQFF. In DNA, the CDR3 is TGTGCCAGCGTCTCCGGGACAGGGGCCTACAATGAGCAGTTCTTC.

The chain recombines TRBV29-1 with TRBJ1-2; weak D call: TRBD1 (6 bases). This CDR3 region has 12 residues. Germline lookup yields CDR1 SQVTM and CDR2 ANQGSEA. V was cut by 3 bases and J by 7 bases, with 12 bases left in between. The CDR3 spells CSVEKGGLGYTF. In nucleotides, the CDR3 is TGCAGCGTTGAGAAGGGGGGGCTTGGCTACACCTTC.

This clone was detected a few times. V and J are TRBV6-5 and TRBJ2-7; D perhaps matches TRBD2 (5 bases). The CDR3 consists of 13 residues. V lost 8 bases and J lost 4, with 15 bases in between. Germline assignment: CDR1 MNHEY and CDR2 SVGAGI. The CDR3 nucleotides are TGTGCCAGCGGGGAGCTACCATATTACGAGCAGTACTTC. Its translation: CASGELPYYEQYF.

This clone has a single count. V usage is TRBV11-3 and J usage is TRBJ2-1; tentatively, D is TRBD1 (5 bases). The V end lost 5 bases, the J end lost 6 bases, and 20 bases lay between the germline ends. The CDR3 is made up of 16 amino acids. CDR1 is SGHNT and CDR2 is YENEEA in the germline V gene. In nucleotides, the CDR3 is TGTGCCAGCAGCCTCACTCAAGGGCAGGGAACCAATGAGCAGTTCTTC. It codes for CASSLTQGQGTNEQFF.

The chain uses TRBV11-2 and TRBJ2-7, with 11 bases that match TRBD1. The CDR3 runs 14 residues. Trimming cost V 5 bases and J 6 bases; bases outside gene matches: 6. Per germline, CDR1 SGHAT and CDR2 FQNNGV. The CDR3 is CASSLGQGAREQYF. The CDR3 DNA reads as TGTGCCAGCAGCCTAGGACAGGGGGCTCGCGAGCAGTACTTC.

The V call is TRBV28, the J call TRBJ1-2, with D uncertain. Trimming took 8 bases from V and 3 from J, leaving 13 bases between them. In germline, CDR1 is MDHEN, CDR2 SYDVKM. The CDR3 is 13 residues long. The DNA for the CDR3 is TGTGCCAGCCGAACGCCCACAGACTATGGCTACACCTTC. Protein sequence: CASRTPTDYGYTF.